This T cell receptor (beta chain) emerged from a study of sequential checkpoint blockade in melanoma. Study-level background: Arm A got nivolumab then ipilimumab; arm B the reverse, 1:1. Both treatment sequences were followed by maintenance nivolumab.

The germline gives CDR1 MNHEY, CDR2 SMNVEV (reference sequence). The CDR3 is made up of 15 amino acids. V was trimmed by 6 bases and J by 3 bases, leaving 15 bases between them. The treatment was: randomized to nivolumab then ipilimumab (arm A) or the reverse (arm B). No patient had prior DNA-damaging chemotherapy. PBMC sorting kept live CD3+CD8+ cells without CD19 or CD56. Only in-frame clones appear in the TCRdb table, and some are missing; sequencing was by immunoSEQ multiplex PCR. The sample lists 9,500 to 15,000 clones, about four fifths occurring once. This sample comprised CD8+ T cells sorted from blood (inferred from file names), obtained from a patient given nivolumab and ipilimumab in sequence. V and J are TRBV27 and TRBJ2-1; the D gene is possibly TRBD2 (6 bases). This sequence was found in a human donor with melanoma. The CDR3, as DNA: TGTGCCAGCAGACTATCTAGGGACTTCTACAATGAGCAGTTCTTC. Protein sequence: CASRLSRDFYNEQFF.